A single sample is the source of the 21 T cell receptor beta chains below, sequenced in a study of T cell responses to AZD1222 COVID-19 vaccine. Data came from immunoSEQ multiplex PCR; TCRdb stores just in-frame clones and leaves some out. The sample contains 75,000 to 90,000 clones, approximately 81% of which appear only once. The starting material was peripheral blood, obtained on day 0 of AZD1222 vaccination. The receptors come from an adult in good health.

V is TRBV7-9 and J is TRBJ2-1; D remains unclear. CDR1 is SEHNR, CDR2 FQNEAQ, per germline (reference sequence). The CDR3 is 14 residues long. The V gene lost 2 bases and the J gene lost 3 bases, with 8 bases spanning the gap. CDR3: CASSLLRGYNEQFF. In DNA form, the CDR3 reads TGTGCCAGCAGCTTACTGCGCGGCTACAATGAGCAGTTCTTC.

With respect to this clone: One end of the junction fails to match germline, which may point to a read error. The rearrangement uses TRBV2 and TRBJ2-7; D gene unclear. Germline CDR1 and CDR2: SNHLY and FYNNEI. This CDR3 is built from 13 residues. The CDR3 region is CASREGYAYEQYF. The CDR3 DNA reads TGTGCCAGCAGAGAAGGGTATGCCTACGAGCAGTACTTC.

The rearrangement uses TRBV6-5 and TRBJ2-7; D ambiguous. V was cut by 4 bases and J by 3 bases, with 10 bases left in between. CDR3 size: 13 residues. Germline V lookup: CDR1 MNHEY, CDR2 SVGAGI. The CDR3, as DNA: TGTGCCAGCAGTTCCCCCCCAGGCTACGAGCAGTACTTC. This encodes CASSSPPGYEQYF.

V usage is TRBV27 and J usage is TRBJ1-2; 7 positions agree with TRBD1. In germline, CDR1 is MNHEY, CDR2 SMNVEV (reference sequence). CDR3 length: 15 residues. Trimming at V came to 2 bases and at J to 5 bases, leaving 8 bases not matched to a gene. The CDR3, as DNA: TGTGCCAGCAGTTTAGGTCCGACAGGGCGATATGGCTACACCTTC. This encodes CASSLGPTGRYGYTF.

J is TRBJ2-2 and V is TRBV5-4; D gene unclear. V lost 8 bases and J 0 bases, leaving 8 bases between the germline ends. This CDR3 comprises 13 residues. Germline V gives CDR1 SGHNT, CDR2 YYREEE (reference sequence). The CDR3: CASHSPNTGELFF. For the CDR3, the DNA is TGTGCCAGTCACAGCCCGAACACCGGGGAGCTGTTTTTT.

This clone showed up just once. The chain recombines TRBV5-4 with TRBJ1-1, with 8 bases lining up with TRBD1. The CDR3 runs 16 residues. Germline V gives CDR1 SGHNT, CDR2 YYREEE (reference sequence). The V segment lost 4 bases and the J segment 0 bases; nucleotides outside the gene matches: 8. The CDR3 nucleotides read TGTGCCAGCAGCCCCCGGAGGACAGGGTTGAACACTGAAGCTTTCTTT. Protein product: CASSPRRTGLNTEAFF. The whole variable domain, remainder taken from reference TRBV5-4 and TRBJ1-1, is ETGVTQSPTHLIKTRGQQVTLRCSSQSGHNTVSWYQQALGQGPQFIFQYYREEENGRGNFPPRFSGLQFPNYSSELNVNALELDDSALYLCASSPRRTGLNTEAFFGQGTRLTVV.

The chain links TRBV19 to TRBJ1-2; weak D call: TRBD1 (6 bases). Trimming took 1 base from V and 3 from J, leaving 9 bases between them. CDR1 is LNHDA, CDR2 SQIVND, per germline (reference sequence). The CDR3 spans 14 residues. The CDR3 region has the DNA TGTGCCAGTAGTATAGGCAGGGGCTACTATGGCTACACCTTC. It codes for CASSIGRGYYGYTF.

The chain recombines TRBV13 with TRBJ2-5, with D unclear. V dropped 2 bases and J dropped 5 bases, with 3 bases sitting between them. Germline CDR1 reads PRHDT; CDR2 reads FYEKMQ (reference sequence). The CDR3 runs 11 residues. CDR3 DNA: TGTGCCAGCAGCTTACGCGAGACCCAGTACTTC. Translation: CASSLRETQYF.

The chain uses TRBV19 and TRBJ1-5; 10 nucleotides agree with TRBD1. With V trimmed by 11 bases and J by 5 bases, 9 bases remained unmatched. The CDR3 totals 14 residues. CDR1 LNHDA and CDR2 SQIVND come from the germline V gene (reference sequence). The CDR3 loop reads CAGHRTGGDQPQHF. DNA for the CDR3: TGTGCCGGGCACAGGACAGGGGGGGATCAGCCCCAGCATTTT.

This clone was seen just once. The rearrangement joins TRBV12-3 or TRBV12-4 to TRBJ1-2, with a possible D match to TRBD1 (6 bases). This CDR3 comprises 13 residues. Trimming shortened V by 6 bases and J by 4 bases, and 12 bases separated the two germline ends. The CDR3 sequence: CASSQQGGYGYTF. CDR3 nucleotide sequence: TGTGCCAGCAGCCAACAGGGAGGCTATGGCTACACCTTC.

This chain uses TRBV6-5 with TRBJ1-3, with 7 nucleotides matching TRBD1. The CDR3 totals 15 residues. V dropped 6 bases and J dropped 0; count of bases not matched to a gene: 5. Germline CDR1 is MNHEY and CDR2 is SVGAGI. CDR3 sequence (DNA): TGTGCCAGCAGCTACCGACAGGGCTCTGGAAACACCATATATTTT. It translates to CASSYRQGSGNTIYF.

To note about this clone: Likely a read error: the CDR3 ends without its conserved phenylalanine or tryptophan. The V call is TRBV7-6, the J call TRBJ2-6; tentative D call: TRBD2 (6 bases). Germline-derived CDR1 and CDR2 are SGHVS and FNYEAQ. This CDR3 is built from 15 residues. Trimming removed 2 bases at V and 3 bases at J, with 8 bases between. The CDR3 loop reads CASSLPRGGANVLTS. The CDR3 nucleotides are TGTGCCAGCAGCTTACCGCGGGGTGGGGCCAACGTCCTGACTTCC.

J is TRBJ1-3 and V is TRBV28; no firm D call. The germline V gene has CDR1 MDHEN and CDR2 SYDVKM. The CDR3 extends over 15 amino acids. The V end lost 1 base, the J end lost 8 bases, and 15 bases lay between the germline ends. For the CDR3, the DNA is TGTGCCAGCAGTTTATTGGGCGCCTTGGCAGACACCATATATTTT. Its protein product is CASSLLGALADTIYF.

The chain uses TRBV6-5 and TRBJ2-1; 10 bases are a match to TRBD2. With 2 bases clipped from V and 5 bases from J, the junction kept 6 bases outside the gene matches. Germline CDR1 MNHEY, CDR2 SVGAGI. CDR3 size: 16 residues. This CDR3 reads CASSYTLAGVHNEQFF. The CDR3 nucleotides read TGTGCCAGCAGTTACACCCTAGCGGGGGTCCACAATGAGCAGTTCTTC.

V gene TRBV7-2 combines with J gene TRBJ1-2; perhaps TRBD1 as D (6 bases). CDR1 is SGHTA and CDR2 is FQGNSA in the germline V gene. V lost 2 bases and J 4 bases, leaving 8 bases between the germline ends. This CDR3 comprises 13 residues. CDR3 residues: CASSLYRAYGYTF. The CDR3 DNA reads TGTGCCAGCAGCTTATACAGGGCCTATGGCTACACCTTC.

V and J are TRBV5-1 and TRBJ2-7, with 9 bases aligning to TRBD1. Germline V gives CDR1 SGHRS, CDR2 YFSETQ. V gave up 4 bases and J gave up 5 bases; unmatched junction bases: 7. The CDR3 length is 14 residues. CDR3 in amino acids: CASSPGQGLHEQYF. The CDR3 DNA is TGCGCCAGCAGCCCGGGACAGGGACTCCACGAGCAGTACTTC.

As to this clone: The identical CDR3 is also encoded by other nucleotide sequences in the sample. The gene calls are TRBV7-2 and TRBJ1-5, with 8 positions matching TRBD1. The CDR3 is made up of 14 amino acids. Germline-derived CDR1 and CDR2 are SGHTA and FQGNSA. The ends lost 4 bases at V and 5 bases at J; junction bases unmatched: 4. Here the CDR3 reads CASSSDRGHQPQHF. CDR3 sequence (DNA): TGTGCCAGCAGCTCCGACAGGGGCCATCAGCCCCAGCATTTT.

The chain links TRBV5-1 to TRBJ2-1, with D perhaps matching TRBD1 (5 bases). The CDR3 totals 14 residues. The V end was cut by 0 bases, the J end by 5 bases, with 9 bases between. Germline V gene sequence: CDR1 SGHRS, CDR2 YFSETQ. This CDR3 reads CASSLDSGHNEQFF. CDR3 DNA: TGCGCCAGCAGCTTGGACTCAGGGCACAATGAGCAGTTCTTC.

The chain links TRBV5-1 to TRBJ2-7; either TRBD1 or TRBD2 may fit D (5 bases each). This CDR3 has 15 amino acids. The germline V gene encodes CDR1 SGHRS and CDR2 YFSETQ. The V gene lost 1 base and the J gene lost 6 bases, with 17 bases spanning the gap. The CDR3 DNA is TGCGCCAGCAGCTTGTCTCCCACCTCTGGGGGCGAGCAGTACTTC. The encoded protein is CASSLSPTSGGEQYF.

The J gene is TRBJ1-1, the V gene TRBV6-5; unclear D gene. CDR1 is MNHEY, CDR2 SVGAGI, per germline. Trimming took off 7 bases at V and 11 bases at J, with 14 bases between the two ends. This CDR3 comprises 11 residues. The CDR3: CASNFGRAAFF. The CDR3 bases are TGTGCCAGCAATTTCGGTCGGGCGGCTTTCTTT.

The rearrangement links TRBV15 to TRBJ1-1; 8 bases are a match to TRBD1. CDR3 size: 15 residues. The germline V gene encodes CDR1 LNHNV and CDR2 YYDKDF (reference sequence). V trimming: 0 bases; J trimming: 4 bases; junction bases outside the gene matches: 4. CDR3 nucleotides: TGTGCCACCAGCAGAGATTTTGGGACAGGCACTGAAGCTTTCTTT. This sequence encodes CATSRDFGTGTEAFF.